The 8 T cell receptor beta chains reported below all come from one sample, sequenced in a study of blood T cell repertoires in COVID-19. The repertoire was sequenced with immunoSEQ multiplex PCR; TCRdb's copy has only in-frame clones and lacks some. This table has around 88,000 clones, approximately 81% appearing once. Input material: peripheral blood. Source of these receptors: a woman older than 75 with acute or convalescent COVID-19.

The chain is built from TRBV5-1 and TRBJ1-1, with TRBD1 matching 7 bases. This CDR3 has 14 amino acids. The germline gives CDR1 SGHRS, CDR2 YFSETQ. V shed 4 bases, J shed 5 bases, and the junction held 8 bases outside the gene matches. The CDR3 reads CASSQGGSGTEAFF. The CDR3 nucleotides read TGCGCCAGCAGCCAGGGGGGTTCGGGTACTGAAGCTTTCTTT.

J is TRBJ2-3 and V is TRBV5-1, with D possibly matching TRBD1 (6 bases). Germline lookup yields CDR1 SGHRS and CDR2 YFSETQ. The germline V and J ends were trimmed by 4 bases and 2 bases, with 14 bases remaining between them. The length of the CDR3 is 15 residues. The CDR3 here is CASSRRTDHTDTQYF. The CDR3 DNA reads TGCGCCAGCAGCCGAAGGACAGACCACACAGATACGCAGTATTTT.

The chain combines TRBV7-2 with TRBJ2-1, with D maybe TRBD2 (5 bases). The CDR3 length is 14 residues. Germline CDR1 and CDR2: SGHTA and FQGNSA. Trimming took 1 base from V and 7 from J, leaving 11 bases between them. Here the CDR3 DNA reads TGTGCCAGCAGCTTAGTTTCTAGCAGGAATGAGCAGTTCTTC. It codes for CASSLVSSRNEQFF.

The chain joins TRBV5-6 to TRBJ1-1, with 7 bases aligning to TRBD1. The CDR3 length is 16 residues. Trimming cost V 4 bases and J 7 bases; bases outside gene matches: 16. The V gene's germline CDR1 is SGHDT and CDR2 YYEEEE. The CDR3 DNA reads as TGTGCCAGCAGCCCTGGTGGGGGTAAGGGGGCCGTTGAAGCTTTCTTT. It encodes CASSPGGGKGAVEAFF.

This chain uses TRBV2 with TRBJ2-2; 8 bases line up with TRBD2. CDR1 and CDR2 from the germline V gene are SNHLY and FYNNEI. J was trimmed by 4 bases and V by 5 bases; bases with no gene match: 6. The CDR3 contains 15 residues. CDR3 sequence (DNA): TGTGCCAGCAGTAAGAGCGGGGGCGGCACCGGGGAGCTGTTTTTT. The encoded protein is CASSKSGGGTGELFF.

The genes are TRBV7-2 and TRBJ1-2; D is unclear. This CDR3 has 16 amino acids. The V and J ends lost 4 bases and 2 bases respectively, with 17 bases between them. Germline V gives CDR1 SGHTA, CDR2 FQGNSA. DNA of the CDR3: TGTGCCAGCAGCTCATCTCCGGAGGCCCAAAACTATGGCTACACCTTC. It translates to CASSSSPEAQNYGYTF. Based on the CDR3 plus reference TRBV7-2 and TRBJ1-2, the full variable domain is GAGVSQSPSNKVTEKGKDVELRCDPISGHTALYWYRQSLGQGLEFLIYFQGNSAPDKSGLPSDRFSAERTGGSVSTLTIQRTQQEDSAVYLCASSSSPEAQNYGYTFGSGTRLTVV.

The chain couples TRBV6-5 to TRBJ1-1; TRBD1 aligns across 8 bases. Unmatched junction bases numbered 3, after V lost 7 bases and J lost 2 bases. CDR1 is MNHEY, CDR2 SVGAGI, per germline. This CDR3 has 13 amino acids. DNA for the CDR3: TGTGCCAGCAAAGGGACAGGAAACACTGAAGCTTTCTTT. It translates to CASKGTGNTEAFF.

The chain uses TRBV18 and TRBJ1-1; 7 bases map to TRBD1. CDR1 is KGHSH, CDR2 LQKENI, per germline. After removal of 7 bases from V and 1 base from J, the junction contained 3 bases not matched to a gene. The length of the CDR3 is 13 residues. CDR3 sequence reads: CASFRDRNTEAFF. DNA of the CDR3: TGTGCCAGCTTCCGGGACAGGAACACTGAAGCTTTCTTT.